The clone carrying this TCR beta chain was observed a few times. The antigen is unknown. The data originate from a study of beta chain features in type 1 diabetes. Whole-study findings and limits: Moderate yet significant TCRB CDR3 shortening was seen in Type 1 diabetes patients in all four CD4+ subsets. Amplification by PCR could prefer shorter templates, with the same effect in patients and controls. For TCRB rearrangement, an influence of HLA type remained unresolved here.

The authors obtained over 98% purity in all sorted populations. The length of the CDR3 is 14 residues. V gave up 4 bases and J gave up 1 base, with 8 bases separating them. Looked up from germline, CDR1 is SGHRS and CDR2 is YFSETQ. Reverse transcribing all isolated RNA meant expressed TCRB transcripts were sequenced. Libraries were prepared by immunoSEQ multiplex PCR; TCRdb keeps only in-frame clonotypes and omits some of them. The table records 120,000 to 150,000 clones, 10% to 15% of them present only once. The chain carries TRBV5-1 and TRBJ2-2; D gene uncertain. The sequencing sample was made of central memory CD4+ T cells from blood. The receptor comes from a man between 18 and 29 years old with type 1 diabetes. As DNA, the CDR3 is TGCGCCAGCAGCCCACTCGGGAACACCGGGGAGCTGTTTTTT. Translation: CASSPLGNTGELFF.